This T cell receptor (beta chain) was observed in a study of T cells in Graves' hyperthyroidism and ophthalmopathy. On the study more broadly: Peripheral blood samples were taken at initial diagnosis, prior to any treatment.

Amplification of TCR beta CDR3 regions used RNA as the template. TCR CDR3 regions were first amplified by RT-PCR with HTBI primers. TCRdb processed the multiplex PCR reads anew with MiXCR; each CDR3 protein has one entry. The sample shows around 760,000 distinct CDR3 sequences, over 35% of them seen only once. Reasons for excluding patients were uncontrolled infection, other autoimmune disease, pregnancy or lactation. The CDR3 contains 16 residues. From germline, CDR1 is DFQATT and CDR2 SNEGSKA (reference sequence). The V gene end was trimmed by 5 bases and the J gene end by 2 bases; junction bases not matched to a gene: 9.

Sequenced input: blood. This clonotype was obtained from a woman between 40 and 50 years old with Graves' hyperthyroidism. The gene calls are TRBV20-1 and TRBJ2-3; 11 bases line up with TRBD2. The CDR3 loop is CSAPRRLAGHTDTQYF. The CDR3 DNA is TGCAGTGCTCCACGGCGACTAGCGGGACACACAGATACGCAGTATTTT.